This T cell receptor beta chain was obtained from a study of T cells in tuberculosis. The CDR3 loop spans 14 amino acids. The V segment lost 4 bases and the J segment 9 bases; nucleotides outside the gene matches: 7. The V gene's germline CDR1 is MGHRA and CDR2 YSYEKL. Some clones are missing from TCRdb's copy, which holds only in-frame ones; the method was immunoSEQ multiplex PCR. This repertoire shows around 30,000 clones, about 90% found once; its top ten account for less than 7%. Specimen: PBMCs. The J gene is TRBJ2-1, the V gene TRBV4-1; 9 bases fit TRBD2. The clonotype comes from a donor aged 10-29 years with latent tuberculosis or without tuberculosis infection. CDR3 loop: CASSPAGGRTEQFF. The CDR3 bases are TGCGCCAGCAGCCCTGCGGGGGGGCGGACTGAGCAGTTCTTC.